This T cell receptor beta chain was captured by sequencing in a study of regulatory T cells in long-lasting Graves disease (dated by TCRdb to about 2021). General notes on the study: Newly diagnosed Graves' disease patients had taken antithyroid drugs for less than 3 months. The study was conducted in China and was registered as a clinical trial. Persistent Graves' disease patients were compared with newly diagnosed Graves' disease patients by peripheral blood TCR sequencing and RNA sequencing. A total of about 35 samples underwent TCR sequencing: around 13 from persistent and about 20 from newly diagnosed Graves' disease patients.

In its sample, this clonotype was seen many times. The antigen it recognizes is unknown. No quality values exist for individual bases; no much larger clone is one base distant. The library relied on multiplex PCR. The sequencing machine was an Illumina HiSeq 4000. iRepertoire HTBI primers and Arm-PCR amplification of CDR3 regions were used to construct TCR beta libraries. PCR products were gel purified before sequencing. From the authors' description of their analysis: Gene usage analysis of CDR3 amino acid clonotypes used the 55 to 65 TRBV and more than 13 TRBJ segments found across samples. Filtered high-quality paired reads were merged into contigs using COPE and FqMerger. BLAST was used to align contigs to the IMGT TRBV, TRBD and TRBJ reference genes, and CDR3 was defined following IMGT. Clonotypes above 0.1% frequency were classified as highly expanded clones. Shannon entropy was used to measure repertoire diversity, and the Gini coefficient was used to measure V-J evenness. Public clonotypes were defined as clonotypes shared by more than one individual. TCRdb's own reprocessing of the public reads used fastp at Q25 and MiXCR and kept productive beta chains. Identical CDR3 protein sequences are pooled into one entry, listed with their most common genes and DNA. The V and J calls were determined by TCRdb, not by the authors. This sample comprises about 210,000 distinct CDR3 sequences, about 19% of them detected only once. The ten largest clones represent 12% of the sample.

In light of the paper, this sample's time point label describes: newly diagnosed GD, antithyroid drugs for less than 3 months. RNA was extracted from PBMCs in TRIzol for both TCR sequencing and RNA sequencing. Graves' disease was diagnosed according to American Thyroid Association guidelines. The patients came from an endocrinology department in Xi'an, China. Each patient gave approximately 10 milliliters of peripheral blood, collected in an EDTA anticoagulant tube. PBMCs were isolated by Ficoll Paque Plus density gradient separation without further T cell sorting. RNA quality was checked with an Agilent 2100 Bioanalyzer and agarose gel, and concentration with a NanoDrop 2000. The study at large found these results: Lower TCR Shannon entropy and fewer highly expanded clones were observed in persistent Graves' disease patients than in newly diagnosed patients, which suggested clonal expansion. Only peripheral blood was studied, because thyroid tissue, the primary lesion, was inaccessible. TRBV28, TRBJ1-2 and TRBJ2-5 were preferentially used in persistent disease, while TRBV20-1 and TRBJ2-1 were favored in newly diagnosed disease. Only the TCR beta chain was sequenced and analyzed. More public clonotypes were shared among persistent patients (roughly 2,700) than among newly diagnosed patients (roughly 1,000). As a limitation, the authors acknowledged that the small sample size may reduce accuracy.

Trimming removed 4 bases from V and 3 bases from J, leaving 13 bases between the germline ends. The CDR1 and CDR2 encoded by the germline V gene are MDHEN and SYDVKM. From the cysteine through the phenylalanine, the CDR3 covers 15 amino acids. Left in the record is the CDR3 DNA by itself, 45 bases read in frame from the first base. This same sample was also taken into another study, of T cells in Graves' hyperthyroidism and ophthalmopathy. In that second paper, the authors write: Stable Graves' hyperthyroidism was defined as no progression to ophthalmopathy during 18 months of follow-up. Hyperthyroidism patients were aged 18 to 65 years and newly diagnosed, with disease duration of less than 2 months. Exclusion was applied to patients with uncontrolled infections, other autoimmune diseases, pregnancy or lactation. Diagnoses were based on clinical symptoms, serum thyroxine and TRAb, thyroid ultrasound and orbital computed tomography. The TCR CDR3 was subjected to a first round of RT-PCR using the HTBI primer set and the Qiagen OneStep RT-PCR kit. Blood samples also contained most of the expanded thyroid clonotypes (frequency above 0.001), which suggests that blood repertoires may reflect thyroid immune responses. A 13 V-J signature model separated ophthalmopathy from stable hyperthyroidism, with over 85% sensitivity and about 81% specificity in cross-validation and 80%/75% in testing. In validation, the model predicted progression to ophthalmopathy a median of roughly 6.5 months before onset, with 70% to 71% sensitivity and about 72% specificity. To identify distinguishing TCR V-J signatures, a discovery cohort of about 95 patients was used, comprising 40 to 45 with Graves' ophthalmopathy and some 60 with stable Graves' hyperthyroidism. Prospective prediction of ophthalmopathy was tested in an independent validation cohort consisting of 18 hyperthyroidism patients and more than 15 patients who later progressed to ophthalmopathy. The roughly 91 discovery patients were randomly divided into training and test sets at a 7:3 ratio. In addition, the study compared T-cell repertoires in thyroid tissue and in blood from six Graves' hyperthyroidism patients. Following sampling, methimazole starting at 30 mg daily was given to hyperthyroidism patients, and high-dose intravenous methylprednisolone was given to ophthalmopathy patients. Libraries were constructed in a second round of multiplex PCR, after which size selection and purification were carried out. Sequencing of the libraries was done on an Illumina HiSeq2000 using paired-end 100 bp reads. Raw data were processed with SOAPnuke, discarding reads with adapters, uncalled bases, mean Phred below 15, or no exact constant-primer or identifier match. High-quality paired reads were merged using COPE v1.2.5, and each unique nucleotide sequence was defined as a clonotype. Clonotypes were aligned to IMGT TRBV, TRBD and TRBJ reference segments using MiTCR v1.1. Only V-J combinations with frequency above 0.0001, covering approximately 99% of repertoires, were analysed. The TCS score was defined as F50 (clonal expansion) divided by E x V (chaos), with BLOSUM62-based TCRdist calculated between CDR3 peptides within each V-J. Welch's t-statistics and random forest reduced fewer than 600 V-J features to fewer than 15, which were used in a naive Bayes classifier (R e1071). Sample size was not statistically predetermined, and blinding of investigators to group allocation was not performed. The paper describes TCR Vbeta CDR3 sequencing of some 130 peripheral blood samples, made up of 43 ophthalmopathy patients, roughly 72 hyperthyroidism patients and 17 progressor patients.

The TCR was taken from a woman in her 30s with Graves disease. Donor details come from another sample of the same person, matched by shared clones. The rearranged chain carries TRBV28 and TRBJ1-5; a confident D gene designation cannot be given. Here the sequenced sample was peripheral blood mononuclear cells (PBMCs), taken at new diagnosis, from a patient treated with antithyroid drugs. The CDR3 reads as follows: CASSYAGAFNQPQHF. The bases read TGTGCCAGCAGTTACGCCGGAGCCTTCAATCAGCCCCAGCATTTT.